The subject of this entry is one T cell receptor (beta chain). Clones were sequenced by immunoSEQ multiplex PCR, and TCRdb holds only the in-frame ones, with some missing. This repertoire shows around 130,000 clones, around 89% found once; its top ten account for over 1.5%. The source of the sample is a study of T cells in localized non-small cell lung cancer. Sequenced here: peripheral blood, sampled before any cancer treatment. The TCR comes from a female donor older than 55 with stage I lung adenocarcinoma.

The CDR3 protein is CASSLGGIGELFF. CDR3 in DNA: TGCGCCAGCAGCTTGGGCGGAATTGGGGAGCTGTTTTTT. The J gene is TRBJ2-2, the V gene TRBV5-1, with unresolved D. This CDR3 contains 13 residues. Per germline, CDR1 SGHRS and CDR2 YFSETQ. V lost 0 bases and J lost 8, with 8 bases in between.